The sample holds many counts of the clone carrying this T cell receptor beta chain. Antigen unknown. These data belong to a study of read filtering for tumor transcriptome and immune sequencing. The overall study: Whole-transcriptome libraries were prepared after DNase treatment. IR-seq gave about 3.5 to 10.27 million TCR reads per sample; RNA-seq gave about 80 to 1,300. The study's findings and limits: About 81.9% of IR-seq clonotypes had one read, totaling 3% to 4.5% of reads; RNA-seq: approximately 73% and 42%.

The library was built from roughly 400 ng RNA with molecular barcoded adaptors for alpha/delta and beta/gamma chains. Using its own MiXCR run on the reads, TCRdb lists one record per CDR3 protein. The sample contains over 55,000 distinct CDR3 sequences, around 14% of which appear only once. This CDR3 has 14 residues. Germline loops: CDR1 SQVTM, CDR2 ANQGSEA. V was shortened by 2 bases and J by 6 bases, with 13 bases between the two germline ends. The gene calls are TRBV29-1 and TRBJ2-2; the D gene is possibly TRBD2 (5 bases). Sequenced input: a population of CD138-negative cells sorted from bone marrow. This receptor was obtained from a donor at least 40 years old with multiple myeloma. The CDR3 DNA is TGCAGCGTTGAAACAGCGGTAGAGGCCGGGGAGCTGTTTTTT. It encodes CSVETAVEAGELFF.